Here is one T cell receptor (beta chain) with its context. These data belong to a study of blood T cell repertoires in COVID-19. Background on the study: The United States, Italy and Spain supplied acute and convalescent COVID-19 samples.

This CDR3 has 13 residues. The germline V gene encodes CDR1 ENHRY and CDR2 SYGVKD. V lost 7 bases, J lost 0 bases, and 1 base stayed unmatched. Authors' processing steps: The authors estimated nucleated cell counts from reference gene primer amplification. TCRdb keeps only in-frame clones here, not all; method: immunoSEQ multiplex PCR. V and J calls and clone size are copied from that table; D and trimming were computed from the DNA. The data contain about 280,000 clones, about four fifths of them seen just once; the ten biggest clones take up over 4%. The gene calls are TRBV10-3 and TRBJ2-3; 7 nucleotides line up with TRBD1. The receptor was derived from a man aged 35 to 55 who had been exposed to COVID-19. The sequencing sample was made of PBMCs or T cells enriched from blood (not recorded which). CDR3 protein: CAIKGGSTDTQYF. In nucleotides, the CDR3 is TGTGCCATCAAAGGGGGCAGCACAGATACGCAGTATTTT.